The T cell receptor (beta chain) described here comes from a study of OX40 agonist ivuxolimab in advanced cancers. About the research overall: The dose of intravenous ivuxolimab that patients received every 2 weeks ranged from 0.01 to 10 mg/kg. The study reported partial responses in three patients: one hepatocellular carcinoma, two cutaneous melanoma.

Germline V gene lookup returns CDR1 SGHDT and CDR2 YYEEEE. The V end lost 0 bases, the J end lost 3 bases, and 6 bases lay between the germline ends. This CDR3 comprises 13 residues. This clone was seen only once. The repertoire was sequenced with immunoSEQ multiplex PCR; TCRdb's copy has only in-frame clones and lacks some. The sample carries nearly 80,000 clones, around 82% recorded once. Sequenced here: CD4+ or CD8+ T cells sorted from blood, sampled in a trial of the OX40 agonist ivuxolimab. The sequence was obtained from an adult with an advanced solid tumor such as melanoma, head and neck, liver or kidney cancer. V gene TRBV5-6 combines with J gene TRBJ2-5, with D possibly being TRBD2 (5 bases). CDR3 sequence reads: CASSLVGEETQYF. CDR3 coding DNA: TGTGCCAGCAGCTTGGTGGGAGAAGAGACCCAGTACTTC.